Listed below are T cell receptor beta chains from one sample, sequenced in a study of shared clonotypes between healthy human individuals. Here immunoSEQ multiplex PCR was the method, and the copy in TCRdb shows in-frame clones only, minus some. The profile shows a few hundred thousand clones, 90% to 97% of them singletons. Sequenced sample: memory CD8+ T cells sorted from blood. The receptor set was obtained from a man aged 25-40 years in good health. CDR3s include the opening cysteine and the closing phenylalanine or tryptophan. D genes are given only for firm matches. The size of a clone is reported for some rows only, either as once, few or many, or as a class for expanded clones.

NA,NA,TRBJ1-6,TRBV4-1,TGCGCCAGCAGCCAAGATTCTCGGGGTTATAATTCACCCCTCCACTTT,CASSQDSRGYNSPLHF
TRBD1,NA,TRBJ1-4,TRBV10-1,TGCGCCAGCAGTGAGGGACAGGGAGAAAAACTGTTTTTT,CASSEGQGEKLFF
NA,NA,TRBJ1-1,TRBV5-5,TGTGCCAGGAATAAGAAAGGGTCACTACCCACTGAAGCTTTCTTT,CARNKKGSLPTEAFF
TRBD1,NA,TRBJ1-3,TRBV9,TGTGCCAGCAGCGTAGGGCAGGGGGGCCTGGCTGGAAACACCATATATTTT,CASSVGQGGLAGNTIYF
TRBD2,NA,TRBJ2-3,TRBV27,TGTGCCAGCAGTTTGGTATCGGTTAGCGGGTCCACAGATACGCAGTATTTT,CASSLVSVSGSTDTQYF
TRBD1,NA,TRBJ1-2,TRBV27,TGTGCCAGCACCTCTGACAGGGGAAACTATGGCTACACCTTC,CASTSDRGNYGYTF
NA,NA,TRBJ1-2,TRBV25-1,TGTGCCAGCAGTGAGAATTGGGGGTCCGGCTACACCTTC,CASSENWGSGYTF
NA,NA,TRBJ2-7,TRBV5-1,TGCGCCAGCAGCTTGGCCTTCTCCTACGAGCAGTACTTC,CASSLAFSYEQYF
TRBD2,NA,TRBJ2-1,TRBV18,TGTGCCAGCTCACCACCACGGGGGACTAGCCACAATGAGCAGTTCTTC,CASSPPRGTSHNEQFF
NA,NA,TRBJ2-4,TRBV4-1,TGCGCCAGCAGCCAAGAGAGGGGGGGGCGGAACATTCAGTACTTC,CASSQERGGRNIQYF
NA,NA,TRBJ2-1,TRBV5-1,TGCGCCAGCAGCTTGGGTTGGACCACCTACAATGAGCAGTTCTTC,CASSLGWTTYNEQFF
NA,NA,TRBJ2-4,TRBV6-1,TGTGCCAGCAGTGAAGCTCCAACAGTAGCCAAAAACATTCAGTACTTC,CASSEAPTVAKNIQYF
TRBD1,NA,TRBJ2-6,TRBV27,TGTGCCAGCAGTAAGAGGGACAGGGCCACTGGGGCCAACGTCCTGACTTTC,CASSKRDRATGANVLTF
TRBD2,NA,TRBJ2-7,TRBV7-2,TGTGCCAGCAGCTTAGCTGGCGCGGGAGGGGAGCAGTACTTC,CASSLAGAGGEQYF
TRBD2,NA,TRBJ2-5,TRBV4-2,TGTGCCAGCAGCCAAGCAGGGACTAGCGGTCAAGAGACCCAGTACTTC,CASSQAGTSGQETQYF
TRBD2,NA,TRBJ2-7,TRBV7-2,TGTGCCAGCAGCTTAAGTTCACTAGCGGGAGGGCCTAGGACCTACGAGCAGTACTTC,CASSLSSLAGGPRTYEQYF
TRBD1,once,TRBJ2-1,TRBV28,TGTGCCAGCACTCTCCAGGGGGACGTACTAACCAATGAGCAGTTCTTC,CASTLQGDVLTNEQFF
NA,NA,TRBJ2-3,TRBV7-9,TGTGCCAGCGGGGACCTCGTACTTACGAAATCTTATACGCAGTATTTT,CASGDLVLTKSYTQYF
TRBD1,NA,TRBJ1-3,TRBV15,TGTGCCACCAGCAGCGAACCCGAGACAGGGGGGGATGGAAACACCATATATTTT,CATSSEPETGGDGNTIYF
NA,NA,TRBJ2-2,TRBV7-9,TGTGCCAGCAGCTTAGTTCGGCCTAACACCGGGGAGCTGTTTTTT,CASSLVRPNTGELFF
TRBD1,NA,TRBJ2-7,TRBV9,TGTGCCAGCAGCCCCTGGGACAGGGGCTACGAGCAGTACTTC,CASSPWDRGYEQYF
NA,NA,TRBJ2-2,TRBV5-6,TGTGCCAGCAGCCTCCCGGGGGGGGAGCTGTTTTTT,CASSLPGGELFF
NA,NA,TRBJ2-2,TRBV14,TGTGCCAGTAGCCAACTGGTCCGCGGGGAGCTGTTTTTT,CASSQLVRGELFF
NA,once,TRBJ1-6,TRBV7-9,TGTGCCAGCAGCTTAGACAGGGTGGCTTCACCCCTCCACTTT,CASSLDRVASPLHF
TRBD1,NA,TRBJ2-1,TRBV27,TGTGCCAGTGGGACAGCCCGTTTCGGCTACAATGAGCAGTTCTTC,CASGTARFGYNEQFF
NA,NA,TRBJ2-5,TRBV7-2,TGTGCCAGCAGCCGTTCATTCTCCAGCGAGACCCAGTACTTC,CASSRSFSSETQYF
TRBD1,few,TRBJ1-5,TRBV7-7,TGTGCTAGCAGCTTATTCGAGGACGACAGGGGGCCTTATAGCAATCAGCCCCAGCATTTT,CASSLFEDDRGPYSNQPQHF
NA,once,TRBJ1-5,TRBV5-1,TGCGCCAGCAGCCCAGGGGTAAATCAGCCCCAGCATTTT,CASSPGVNQPQHF
NA,NA,TRBJ2-1,TRBV21-1,TGTGCCAGCAGCAAAGCGCAAACTAGCGGACCGGACCCATATGAGCAGTTCTTC,CASSKAQTSGPDPYEQFF
NA,NA,TRBJ2-1,TRBV2,TGTGCCAGCACCCAAAGATCTAGCTCCTACAATGAGCAGTTCTTC,CASTQRSSSYNEQFF
NA,NA,TRBJ1-1,TRBV7-9,TGTGCCAGCAGCTTAGGGTACAGCGAGAACACTGAAGCTTTCTTT,CASSLGYSENTEAFF